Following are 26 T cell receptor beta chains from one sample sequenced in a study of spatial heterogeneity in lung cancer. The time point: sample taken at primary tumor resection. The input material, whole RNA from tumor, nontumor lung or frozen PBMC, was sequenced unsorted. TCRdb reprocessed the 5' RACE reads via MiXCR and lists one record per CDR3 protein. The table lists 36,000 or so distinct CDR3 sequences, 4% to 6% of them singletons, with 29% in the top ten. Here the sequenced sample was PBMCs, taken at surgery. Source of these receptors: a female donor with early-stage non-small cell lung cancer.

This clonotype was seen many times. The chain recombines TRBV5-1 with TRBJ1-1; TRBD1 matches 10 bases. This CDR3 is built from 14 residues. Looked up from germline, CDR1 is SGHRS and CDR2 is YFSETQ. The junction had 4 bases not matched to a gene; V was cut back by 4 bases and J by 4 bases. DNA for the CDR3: TGCGCCAGCAGCAAGGACAGGGGGAGCACTGAAGCTTTCTTT. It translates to CASSKDRGSTEAFF.

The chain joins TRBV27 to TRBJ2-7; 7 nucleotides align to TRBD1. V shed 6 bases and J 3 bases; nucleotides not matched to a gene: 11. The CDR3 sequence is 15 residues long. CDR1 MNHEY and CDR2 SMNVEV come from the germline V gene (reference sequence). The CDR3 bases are TGTGCCAGCAGATACACCCCCGGGACAGTCTACGAGCAGTACTTC. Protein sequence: CASRYTPGTVYEQYF.

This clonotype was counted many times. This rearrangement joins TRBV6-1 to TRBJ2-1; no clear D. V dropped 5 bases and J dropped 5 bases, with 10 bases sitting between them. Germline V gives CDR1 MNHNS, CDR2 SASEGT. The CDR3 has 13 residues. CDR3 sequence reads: CASSPSLHNEQFF. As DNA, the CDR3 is TGTGCCAGCAGTCCCTCGCTTCACAATGAGCAGTTCTTC.

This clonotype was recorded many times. Here the CDR3 reads CATSEPLASGSYNEQFF. The CDR3 DNA is TGTGCCACCAGTGAACCGCTAGCGAGTGGATCCTACAATGAGCAGTTCTTC. The rearrangement joins TRBV24-1 to TRBJ2-1, with D tentatively TRBD2 (6 bases). CDR3 size: 17 residues. The germline gives CDR1 KGHDR, CDR2 SFDVKD. V was trimmed by 4 bases and J by 1 base, leaving 16 bases between them.

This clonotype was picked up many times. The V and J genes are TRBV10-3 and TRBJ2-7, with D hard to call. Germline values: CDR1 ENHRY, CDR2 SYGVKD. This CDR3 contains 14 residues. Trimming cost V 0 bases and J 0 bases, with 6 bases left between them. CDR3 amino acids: CAISESESSYEQYF. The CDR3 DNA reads TGTGCCATCAGTGAGTCGGAGAGCTCCTACGAGCAGTACTTC.

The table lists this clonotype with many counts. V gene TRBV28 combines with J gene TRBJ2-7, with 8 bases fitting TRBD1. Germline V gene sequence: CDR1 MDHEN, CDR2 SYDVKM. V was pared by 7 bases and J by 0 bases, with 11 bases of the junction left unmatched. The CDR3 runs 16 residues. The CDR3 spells CASTPRGQGLSYEQYF. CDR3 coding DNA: TGTGCCAGCACACCAAGAGGACAGGGACTCTCCTACGAGCAGTACTTC.

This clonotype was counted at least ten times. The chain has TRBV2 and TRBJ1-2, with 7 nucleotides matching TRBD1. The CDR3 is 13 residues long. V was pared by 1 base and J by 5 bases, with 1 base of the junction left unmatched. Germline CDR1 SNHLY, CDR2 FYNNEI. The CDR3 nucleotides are TGTGCCAGCAGTGAAGGACAGGGATATGGCTACACCTTC. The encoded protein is CASSEGQGYGYTF.

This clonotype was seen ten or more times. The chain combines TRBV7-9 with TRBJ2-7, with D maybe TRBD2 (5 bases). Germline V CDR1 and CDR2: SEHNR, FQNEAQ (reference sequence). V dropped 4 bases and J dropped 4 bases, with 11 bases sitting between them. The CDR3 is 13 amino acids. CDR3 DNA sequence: TGTGCCAGCAGCTCTGGGAGAGGGTACGAGCAGTACTTC. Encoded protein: CASSSGRGYEQYF.

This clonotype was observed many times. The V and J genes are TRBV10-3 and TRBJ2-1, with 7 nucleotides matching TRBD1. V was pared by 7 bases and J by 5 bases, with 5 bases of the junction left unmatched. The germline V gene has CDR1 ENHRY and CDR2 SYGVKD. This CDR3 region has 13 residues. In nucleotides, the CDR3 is TGTGCCATCACCTTGGACAGGAACAATGAGCAGTTCTTC. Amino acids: CAITLDRNNEQFF.

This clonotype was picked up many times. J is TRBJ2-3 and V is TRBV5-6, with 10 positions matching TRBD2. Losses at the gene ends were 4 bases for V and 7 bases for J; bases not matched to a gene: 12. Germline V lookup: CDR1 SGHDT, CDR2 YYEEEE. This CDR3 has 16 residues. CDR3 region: CASSLGLAELLHTQYF. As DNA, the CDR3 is TGTGCCAGCAGCCTTGGACTAGCGGAGCTCCTCCATACGCAGTATTTT. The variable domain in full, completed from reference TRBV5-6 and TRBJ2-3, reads DAGVTQSPTHLIKTRGQQVTLRCSPKSGHDTVSWYQQALGQGPQFIFQYYEEEERQRGNFPDRFSGHQFPNYSSELNVNALLLGDSALYLCASSLGLAELLHTQYFGPGTRLTVL.

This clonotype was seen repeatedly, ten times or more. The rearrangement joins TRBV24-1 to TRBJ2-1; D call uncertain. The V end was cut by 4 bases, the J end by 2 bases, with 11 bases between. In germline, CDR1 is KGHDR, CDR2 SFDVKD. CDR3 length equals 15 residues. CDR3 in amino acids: CATSDPRRAYNEQFF. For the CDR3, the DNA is TGTGCCACCAGTGACCCCAGGAGAGCCTACAATGAGCAGTTCTTC.

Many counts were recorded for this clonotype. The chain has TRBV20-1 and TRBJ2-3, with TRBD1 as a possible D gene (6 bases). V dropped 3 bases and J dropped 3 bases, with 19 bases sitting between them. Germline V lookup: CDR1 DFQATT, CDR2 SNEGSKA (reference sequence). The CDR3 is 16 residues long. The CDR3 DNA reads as TGCAGTGCTAGTATGTGGGGGCTTATGGGAACAGATACGCAGTATTTT. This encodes CSASMWGLMGTDTQYF.

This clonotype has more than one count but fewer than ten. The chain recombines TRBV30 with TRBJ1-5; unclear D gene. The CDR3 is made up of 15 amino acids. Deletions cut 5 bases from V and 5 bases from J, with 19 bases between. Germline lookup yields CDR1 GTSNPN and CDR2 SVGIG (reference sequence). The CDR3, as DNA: TGTGCCTGGGCTAAAACTCGAGGAGCCCATCAGCCCCAGCATTTT. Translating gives CAWAKTRGAHQPQHF.

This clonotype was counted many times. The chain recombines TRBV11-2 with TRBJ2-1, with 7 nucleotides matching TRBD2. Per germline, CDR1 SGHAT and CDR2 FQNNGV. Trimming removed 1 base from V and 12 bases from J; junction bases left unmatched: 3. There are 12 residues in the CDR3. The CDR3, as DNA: TGTGCCAGCAGCTTAGGCCCTAGCGGGCAGTTCTTC. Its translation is CASSLGPSGQFF.

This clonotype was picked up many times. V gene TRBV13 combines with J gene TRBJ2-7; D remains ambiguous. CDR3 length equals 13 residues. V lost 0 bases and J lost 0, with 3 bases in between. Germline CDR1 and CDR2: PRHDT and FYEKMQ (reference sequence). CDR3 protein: CASSLGGSYEQYF. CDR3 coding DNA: TGTGCCAGCAGCTTAGGGGGCTCCTACGAGCAGTACTTC. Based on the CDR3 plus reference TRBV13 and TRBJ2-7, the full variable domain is AAGVIQSPRHLIKEKRETATLKCYPIPRHDTVYWYQQGPGQDPQFLISFYEKMQSDKGSIPDRFSAQQFSDYHSELNMSSLELGDSALYFCASSLGGSYEQYFGPGTRLTVT.

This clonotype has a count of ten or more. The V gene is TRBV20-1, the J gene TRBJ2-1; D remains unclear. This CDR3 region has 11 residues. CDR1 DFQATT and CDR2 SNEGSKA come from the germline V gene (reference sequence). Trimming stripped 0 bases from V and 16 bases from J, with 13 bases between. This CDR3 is CSARDSAASFF. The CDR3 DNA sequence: TGCAGTGCTAGAGATTCGGCAGCTTCATTCTTC.

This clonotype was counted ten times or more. The CDR3 DNA follows: TGCGCCAGCAGCCCCCTAGTAGGGGGGAGCGCTGAAGCTTTCTTT. It codes for CASSPLVGGSAEAFF. V and J are TRBV4-1 and TRBJ1-1; weak D call: TRBD1 (6 bases). The V gene's germline CDR1 is MGHRA and CDR2 YSYEKL. V dropped 4 bases and J dropped 6 bases, with 18 bases sitting between them. The CDR3 runs 15 residues.

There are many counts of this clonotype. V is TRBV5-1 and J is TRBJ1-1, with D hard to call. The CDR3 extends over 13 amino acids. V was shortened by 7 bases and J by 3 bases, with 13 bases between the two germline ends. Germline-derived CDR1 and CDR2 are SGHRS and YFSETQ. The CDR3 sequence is CASYAFGDTEAFF. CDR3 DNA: TGCGCCAGCTACGCGTTTGGGGACACTGAAGCTTTCTTT.

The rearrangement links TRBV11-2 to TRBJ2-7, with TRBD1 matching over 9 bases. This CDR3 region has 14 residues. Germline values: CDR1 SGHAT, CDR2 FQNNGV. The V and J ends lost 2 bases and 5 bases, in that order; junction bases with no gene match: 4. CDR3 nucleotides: TGTGCCAGCAGCTTAAAGGACAGGGGCCACGAGCAGTACTTC. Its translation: CASSLKDRGHEQYF. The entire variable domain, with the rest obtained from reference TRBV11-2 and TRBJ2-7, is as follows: EAGVAQSPRYKIIEKRQSVAFWCNPISGHATLYWYQQILGQGPKLLIQFQNNGVVDDSQLPKDRFSAERLKGVDSTLKIQPAKLEDSAVYLCASSLKDRGHEQYFGPGTRLTVT.

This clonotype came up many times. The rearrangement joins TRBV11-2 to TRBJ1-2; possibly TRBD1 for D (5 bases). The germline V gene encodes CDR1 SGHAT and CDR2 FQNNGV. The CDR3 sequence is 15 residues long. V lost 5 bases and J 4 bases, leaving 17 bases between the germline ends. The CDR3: CASSHGDLSSYGYTF. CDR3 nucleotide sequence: TGTGCCAGCAGCCATGGGGACCTTTCTAGCTATGGCTACACCTTC.

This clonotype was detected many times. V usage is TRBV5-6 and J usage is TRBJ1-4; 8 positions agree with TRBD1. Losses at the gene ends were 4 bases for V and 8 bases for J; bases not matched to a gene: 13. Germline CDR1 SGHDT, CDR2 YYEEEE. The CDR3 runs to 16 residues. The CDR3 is CASSAFKGQVREKLFF. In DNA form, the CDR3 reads TGTGCCAGCAGCGCTTTTAAGGGACAGGTTCGCGAAAAACTGTTTTTT. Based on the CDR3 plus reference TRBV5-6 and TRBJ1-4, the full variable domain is DAGVTQSPTHLIKTRGQQVTLRCSPKSGHDTVSWYQQALGQGPQFIFQYYEEEERQRGNFPDRFSGHQFPNYSSELNVNALLLGDSALYLCASSAFKGQVREKLFFGSGTQLSVL.

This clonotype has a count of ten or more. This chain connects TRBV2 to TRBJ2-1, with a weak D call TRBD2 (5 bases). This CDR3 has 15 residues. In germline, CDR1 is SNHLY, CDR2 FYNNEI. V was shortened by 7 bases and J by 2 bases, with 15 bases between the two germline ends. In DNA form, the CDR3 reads TGTGCCAGCAATTTTGGACTTAGGACCTACAATGAGCAGTTCTTC. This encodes CASNFGLRTYNEQFF.

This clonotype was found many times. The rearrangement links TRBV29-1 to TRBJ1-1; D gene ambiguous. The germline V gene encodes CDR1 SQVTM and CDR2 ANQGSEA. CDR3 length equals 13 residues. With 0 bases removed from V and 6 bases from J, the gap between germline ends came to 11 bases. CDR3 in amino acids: CSVEDPAVPEAFF. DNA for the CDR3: TGCAGCGTTGAAGATCCAGCTGTGCCTGAAGCTTTCTTT. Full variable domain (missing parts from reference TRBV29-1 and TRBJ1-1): SAVISQKPSRDICQRGTSLTIQCQVDSQVTMMFWYRQQPGQSLTLIATANQGSEATYESGFVIDKFPISRPNLTFSTLTVSNMSPEDSSIYLCSVEDPAVPEAFFGQGTRLTVV.

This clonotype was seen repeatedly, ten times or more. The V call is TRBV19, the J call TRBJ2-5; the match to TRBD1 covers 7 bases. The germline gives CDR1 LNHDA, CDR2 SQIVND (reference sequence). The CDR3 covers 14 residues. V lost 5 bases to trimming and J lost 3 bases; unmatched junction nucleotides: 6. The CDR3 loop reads CASSSTGTEETQYF. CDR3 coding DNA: TGTGCCAGTAGTTCCACCGGGACAGAAGAGACCCAGTACTTC.

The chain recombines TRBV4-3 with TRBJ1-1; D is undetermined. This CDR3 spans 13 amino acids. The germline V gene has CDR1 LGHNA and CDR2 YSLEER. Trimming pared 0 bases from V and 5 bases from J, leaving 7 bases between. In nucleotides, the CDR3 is TGCGCCAGCAGCCAAGACAGGCGGACTGAAGCTTTCTTT. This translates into CASSQDRRTEAFF.

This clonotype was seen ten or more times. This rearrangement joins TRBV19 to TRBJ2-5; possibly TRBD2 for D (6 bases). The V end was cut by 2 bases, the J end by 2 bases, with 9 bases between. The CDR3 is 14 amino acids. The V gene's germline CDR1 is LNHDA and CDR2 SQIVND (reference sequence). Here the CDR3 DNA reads TGTGCCAGTAGTATAAACCTAGCGCAAGAGACCCAGTACTTC. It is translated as CASSINLAQETQYF.